This T cell receptor beta chain was found in a study of T cell responses to AZD1222 COVID-19 vaccine listed by TCRdb under 2021. Regarding the research as a whole: TCR sequencing was performed for some 250 trial participants, of whom around 200 were given two doses of AZD1222 and approximately 25 were given two doses of MenACWY control vaccine. Enrollment into the trials was organized by age into subgroups of 18-55, 56-69 and 70-plus years, and those subgroups contained roughly 160, 29 and 62 TCR-sequenced participants, respectively. Results and caveats for the whole study, not just this receptor: Because no day 14 peak-response samples were available, repertoires were characterized only after the peak T cell response. Most participants were white British and females outnumbered males, and the authors suggested that clonal diversity may have been underestimated. The vaccine-associated CD4 TCRs covered the entire spike protein, and the dominant responses fell in regions 160-218 and 743-854. After two AZD1222 doses, both the breadth and the depth of spike-specific TCRs were significantly higher than at day 0 and than in MenACWY recipients. Conclusions about previously exposed vaccinees are limited because only six or seven AZD1222 recipients were SARS-CoV-2 seropositive at baseline. The 56-69-year group was small, and its depth increase did not reach significance, likely because of low power. Epitopes outside the regions mutated in the B.1.351 and B.1.1.7 variants were reportedly recognized by nearly half of the unique spike-specific TCRs.

Deletion took 4 bases off V and 6 bases off J, with a span of 10 bases between the germline ends. Via the germline V gene, CDR1 is MDHEN and CDR2 SYDVKM. The CDR3 goes from the cysteine to the phenylalanine over 13 residues. The entry retains the CDR3 DNA only, 39 bases that are in frame from base 1. A remark on this clone: The antigen it recognizes is unknown. The sample holds no much larger clone one base away, and base qualities are not on file.

The time point tag for this specimen amounts to: about 28 days (+/-7) after the second vaccine dose. This specimen's treatment or condition label, interpreted: meningococcal conjugate vaccine given as trial control. Samples from vaccinated people were obtained from the UK trials COV001 and COV002, which included a single-blind randomized controlled phase 2/3 trial of AZD1222 (ChAdOx1 nCoV-19) in healthy adults. For TCRbeta chain sequencing, PBMC samples from trial participants were taken at day 0 and at day 28 after the second dose. The CDR3 regions of human TCRbeta chains were analyzed by immunosequencing. From the authors' description of their analysis: Repertoire TCRs were checked for matches against a reference library of SARS-CoV-2-specific TCRs that had been generated using the MIRA antigen-specificity platform. Breadth was defined as the fraction of unique TCRs that were SARS-CoV-2-associated, and depth was defined as the fraction of total T cells that were SARS-CoV-2-associated. Each spike-specific TCR was assigned to its reactive spike region and to a CD4 or CD8 class using the MIRA data. Log10-transformed breadth and depth values were compared by one-way ANOVA with Sidak's multiple comparisons tests. Not all clones reach the TCRdb copy of this immuneACCESS table, which keeps in-frame sequences only. Checked studies attribute under half of the gap to unresolved V genes and leave the rest unexplained. That table supplies the V and J calls and clone size; D and trimming were determined from the DNA. Across this sample there are under 50,000 clones, with over 75% seen only once. The ten largest clonotypes hold roughly 29% of the sample.

In this chain, TRBV28 is recombined with TRBJ2-1, with the D gene uncertain. The clonotype comes from an adult who received the MenACWY meningococcal vaccine as a control. The sample in question was peripheral blood, obtained 28 days after the second dose of the MenACWY control vaccine. The DNA is TGTGCCAGCAGTTCTCTTATTGGCAATGAGCAGTTCTTC. The resulting protein is CASSSLIGNEQFF.